The 4 T cell receptor beta chains below all came from one sample that was sequenced in a study of identical twins. Via MiXCR, TCRdb re-called the 5' RACE reads, giving one row per CDR3 protein. The data hold around 1.7 million distinct CDR3 sequences, with more than 30% observed a single time. Sequencing input: cord blood. The receptors derive from a newborn girl in good health.

This clonotype was observed a handful of times. The CDR3 nucleotides are TGTGCCAGCAGGGCGACAGGCGGGGGGGATACGCAGTATTTT. This translates into CASRATGGGDTQYF. The chain employs TRBV2 and TRBJ2-3, with 8 positions matching TRBD2. The CDR3 runs to 14 residues. Trimming removed 6 bases from V and 6 bases from J; junction bases left unmatched: 8. The V gene's germline CDR1 is SNHLY and CDR2 FYNNEI.

The rearrangement joins TRBV10-3 to TRBJ2-3; D is possibly TRBD1 (6 bases). Trimming removed 4 bases from V and 1 base from J, with 15 bases in between. Germline loops: CDR1 ENHRY, CDR2 SYGVKD. This CDR3 is built from 16 residues. In nucleotides, the CDR3 is TGTGCCATCAGTGGGATGGGGGCTAGACGCACAGATACGCAGTATTTT. Protein: CAISGMGARRTDTQYF.

This clonotype was detected a few times. This chain joins TRBV5-1 and TRBJ2-1; D is possibly TRBD1 (5 bases). Trimming shortened V by 0 bases and J by 9 bases, and 22 bases separated the two germline ends. CDR1 and CDR2 from the germline V gene are SGHRS and YFSETQ. The CDR3 has 17 residues. Here the CDR3 reads CASSLDRVWAGYREQFF. The CDR3 DNA sequence: TGCGCCAGCAGCTTGGATCGAGTCTGGGCAGGGTATCGTGAGCAGTTCTTC.

On this clonotype itself: A much larger clone differs from this one at a single base, so this may be a read error. The V gene is TRBV29-1, the J gene TRBJ2-3; TRBD1 aligns across 10 bases. The germline V gene encodes CDR1 SQVTM and CDR2 ANQGSEA. The CDR3 spans 15 residues. The CDR3 sequence is CGAREGQGWTDTQYF. The DNA of the CDR3 is TGCGGCGCGAGAGAGGGACAGGGGTGGACAGATACGCAGTATTTT.